This T cell receptor beta chain was sequenced in a study of human T cells and chemical hapten exposure. Specified time point: pre-sensitization, week 0. Treatment given: therapeutic diphenylcyclopropenone sensitization with weekly scalp DPC. The study's library attached unique molecular identifiers to single cDNA molecules. TCRdb passed the RACE reads through MiXCR, listing each CDR3 protein once. This table holds 350,000 to 450,000 distinct CDR3 sequences, 4.5% to 6% found once. This CDR3 spans 15 amino acids. Trimming took 0 bases from V and 0 from J, leaving 9 bases between them. The germline V gene has CDR1 SGDLS and CDR2 YYNGEE.

The sample consisted of whole blood, taken in connection with sensitization to the hapten diphenylcyclopropenone (DPC). This chain uses TRBV9 with TRBJ2-5; the D is unclear. The TCR sequence derives from a woman in her fifties or sixties with alopecia areata. Some clones in this sample may be carry-over from other donors' samples. As DNA, the CDR3 is TGTGCCAGCAGCGTAGAGCCTACCTACCAAGAGACCCAGTACTTC. Translation gives CASSVEPTYQETQYF.